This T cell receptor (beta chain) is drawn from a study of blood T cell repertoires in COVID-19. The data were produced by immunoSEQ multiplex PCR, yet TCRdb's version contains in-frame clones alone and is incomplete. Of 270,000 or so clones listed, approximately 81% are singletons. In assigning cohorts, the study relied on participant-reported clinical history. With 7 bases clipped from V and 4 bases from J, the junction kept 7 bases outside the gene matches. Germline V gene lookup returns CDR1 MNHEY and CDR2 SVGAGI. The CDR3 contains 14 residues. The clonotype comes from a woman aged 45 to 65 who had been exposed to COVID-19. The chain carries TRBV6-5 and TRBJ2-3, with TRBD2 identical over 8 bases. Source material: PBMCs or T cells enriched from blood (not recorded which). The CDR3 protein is CASTPGGLSDTQYF. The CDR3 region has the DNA TGTGCCAGCACCCCGGGGGGGCTCTCAGATACGCAGTATTTT.